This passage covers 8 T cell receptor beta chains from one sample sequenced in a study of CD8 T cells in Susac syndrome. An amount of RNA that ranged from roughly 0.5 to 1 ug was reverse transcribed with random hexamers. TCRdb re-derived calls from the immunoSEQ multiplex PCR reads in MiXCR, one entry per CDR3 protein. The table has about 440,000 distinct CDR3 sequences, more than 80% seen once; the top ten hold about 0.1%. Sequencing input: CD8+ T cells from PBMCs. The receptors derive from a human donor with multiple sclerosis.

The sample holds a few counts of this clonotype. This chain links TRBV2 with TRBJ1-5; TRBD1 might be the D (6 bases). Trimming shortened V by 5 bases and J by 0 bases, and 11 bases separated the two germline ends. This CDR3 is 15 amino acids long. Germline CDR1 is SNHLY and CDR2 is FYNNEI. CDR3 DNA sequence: TGTGCCAGCAGTAAGGACAGTAATAGCAATCAGCCCCAGCATTTT. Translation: CASSKDSNSNQPQHF.

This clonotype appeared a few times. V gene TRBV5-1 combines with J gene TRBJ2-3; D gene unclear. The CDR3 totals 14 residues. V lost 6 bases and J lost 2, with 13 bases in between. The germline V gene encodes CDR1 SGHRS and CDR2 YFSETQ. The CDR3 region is CASTQAVFTDTQYF. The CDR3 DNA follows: TGCGCCAGCACCCAAGCAGTATTCACAGATACGCAGTATTTT.

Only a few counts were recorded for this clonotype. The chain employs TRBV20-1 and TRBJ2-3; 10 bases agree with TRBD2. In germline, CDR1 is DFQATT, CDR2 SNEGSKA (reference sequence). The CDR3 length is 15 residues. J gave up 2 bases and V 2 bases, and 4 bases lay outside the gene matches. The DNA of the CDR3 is TGCAGTGCTAGACTACTAGCGGGGCACACAGATACGCAGTATTTT. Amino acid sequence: CSARLLAGHTDTQYF.

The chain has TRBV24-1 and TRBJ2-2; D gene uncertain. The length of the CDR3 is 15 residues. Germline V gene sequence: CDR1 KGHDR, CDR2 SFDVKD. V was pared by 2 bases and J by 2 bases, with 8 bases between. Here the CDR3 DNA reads TGTGCCACCAGTGATTCCGGGCCAAACACCGGGGAGCTGTTTTTT. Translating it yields CATSDSGPNTGELFF.

The CDR3 region has the DNA TGTGCCAGCATGAATATGACCGGGACAGGGCTCTACAATGAGCAGTTCTTC. It encodes CASMNMTGTGLYNEQFF. This chain connects TRBV7-6 to TRBJ2-1; 9 bases map to TRBD1. J lost 3 bases, V lost 7 bases, and 13 bases had no gene match. CDR3 length: 17 residues. Germline V gene lookup returns CDR1 SGHVS and CDR2 FNYEAQ. The whole variable domain, filled in from reference TRBV7-6 and TRBJ2-1, reads GAGVSQSPRYKVTKRGQDVALRCDPISGHVSLYWYRQALGQGPEFLTYFNYEAQQDKSGLPNDRFSAERPEGSISTLTIQRTEQRDSAMYRCASMNMTGTGLYNEQFFGPGTRLTVL.

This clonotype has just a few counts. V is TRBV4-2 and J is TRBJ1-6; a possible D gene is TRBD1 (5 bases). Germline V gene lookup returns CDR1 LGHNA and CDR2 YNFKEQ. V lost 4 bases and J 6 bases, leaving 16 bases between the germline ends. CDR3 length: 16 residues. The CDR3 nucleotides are TGTGCCAGCAGCCTAGAAGCGGGGCCTAGTAATTCACCCCTCCACTTT. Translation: CASSLEAGPSNSPLHF.

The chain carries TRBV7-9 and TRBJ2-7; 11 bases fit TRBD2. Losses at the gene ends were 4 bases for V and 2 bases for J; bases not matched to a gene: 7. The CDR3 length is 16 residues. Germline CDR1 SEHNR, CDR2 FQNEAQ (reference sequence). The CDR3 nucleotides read TGTGCCAGCAGCTCCACTAGCGGGAGCATCCCCTACGAGCAGTACTTC. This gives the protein CASSSTSGSIPYEQYF.

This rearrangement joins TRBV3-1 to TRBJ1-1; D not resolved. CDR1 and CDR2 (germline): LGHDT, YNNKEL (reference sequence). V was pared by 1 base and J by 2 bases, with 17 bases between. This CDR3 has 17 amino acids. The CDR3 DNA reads TGTGCCAGCAGCCAAGCCATCCTCGGCAGAGAAAACACTGAAGCTTTCTTT. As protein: CASSQAILGRENTEAFF.